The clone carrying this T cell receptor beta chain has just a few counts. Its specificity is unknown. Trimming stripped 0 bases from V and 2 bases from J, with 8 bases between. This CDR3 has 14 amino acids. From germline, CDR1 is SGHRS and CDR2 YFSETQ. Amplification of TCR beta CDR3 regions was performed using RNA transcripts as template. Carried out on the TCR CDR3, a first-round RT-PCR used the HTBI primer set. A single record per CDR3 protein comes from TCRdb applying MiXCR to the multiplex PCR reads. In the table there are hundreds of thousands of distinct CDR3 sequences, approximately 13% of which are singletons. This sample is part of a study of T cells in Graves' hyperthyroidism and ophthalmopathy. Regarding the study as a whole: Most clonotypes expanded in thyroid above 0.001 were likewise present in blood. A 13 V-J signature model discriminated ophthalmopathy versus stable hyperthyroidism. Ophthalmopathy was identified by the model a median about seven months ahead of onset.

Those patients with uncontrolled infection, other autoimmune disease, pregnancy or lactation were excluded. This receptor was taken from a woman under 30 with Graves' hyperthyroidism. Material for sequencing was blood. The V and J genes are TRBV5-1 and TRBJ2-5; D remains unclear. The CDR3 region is CASSLESNQETQYF. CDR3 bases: TGCGCCAGCAGCTTGGAAAGTAATCAAGAGACCCAGTACTTC. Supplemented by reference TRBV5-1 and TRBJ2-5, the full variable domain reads KAGVTQTPRYLIKTRGQQVTLSCSPISGHRSVSWYQQTPGQGLQFLFEYFSETQRNKGNFPGRFSGRQFSNSRSEMNVSTLELGDSALYLCASSLESNQETQYFGPGTRLLVL.